This T cell receptor beta chain was identified in a study of technical replicates of blood from a handful of donors (TCRdb year 2017). To prepare the library, the immunoSEQ multiplex PCR assay was applied. The source is immuneACCESS, and TCRdb retained only in-frame sequences with V and J called. Part of the clones is not carried over; for the studies checked, unresolved V genes explain less than half of this, and the remainder is unexplained. Recorded for this sample are just over 80,000 clones; around 94% of them occurred a single time. The ten top clones hold 0.38% of the sample. The germline ends are 15 bases apart after V is trimmed by 6 bases and J by 8 bases. Reading from cysteine to phenylalanine, the CDR3 counts 13 amino acids. The only DNA kept is the CDR3, 39 bases in frame from the first base. CDR1 and CDR2 are read off the germline V gene as MNHEY and SVGAGI. Notes on this clone: Its antigen specificity is not known. There are no base qualities to consult, and no much larger clone falls within one base.

Sequenced sample: T cells isolated from PBMCs. The source is a human donor in good health. Recombination connected TRBV6-5 to TRBJ2-3; matching of 6 bases hints at TRBD2 as the D gene. The nucleotide sequence is given as TGTGCCAGCAGCCTCTTGTCGGGACTTACGCAGTATTTT. Its coded protein is CASSLLSGLTQYF.